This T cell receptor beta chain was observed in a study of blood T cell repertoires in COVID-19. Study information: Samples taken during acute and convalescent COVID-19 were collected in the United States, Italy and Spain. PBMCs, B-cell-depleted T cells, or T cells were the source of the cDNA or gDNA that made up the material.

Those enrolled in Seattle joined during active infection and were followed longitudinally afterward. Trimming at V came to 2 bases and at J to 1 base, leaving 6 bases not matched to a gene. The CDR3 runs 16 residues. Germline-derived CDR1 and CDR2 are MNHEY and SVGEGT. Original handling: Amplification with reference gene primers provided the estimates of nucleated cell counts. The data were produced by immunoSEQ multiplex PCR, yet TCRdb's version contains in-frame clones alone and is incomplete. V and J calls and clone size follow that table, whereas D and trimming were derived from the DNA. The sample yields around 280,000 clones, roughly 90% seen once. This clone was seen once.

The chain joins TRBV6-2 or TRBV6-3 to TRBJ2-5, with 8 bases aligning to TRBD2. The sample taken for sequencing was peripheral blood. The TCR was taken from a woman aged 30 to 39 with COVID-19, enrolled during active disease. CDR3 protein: CASSYGLAGIQETQYF. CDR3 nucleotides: TGTGCCAGCAGTTACGGGTTAGCGGGGATCCAAGAGACCCAGTACTTC.